The entry below describes one TCR beta chain. This clone's antigen is unknown. It has no much larger one-base neighbor in the sample; base qualities were not kept. PBMCs were isolated by Ficoll-Paque density gradient centrifugation. The sequencer was an Illumina NovaSeq 6000. cDNA libraries for TCRalpha and TCRbeta were prepared by 5'RACE using constant-segment primers, with sample barcodes and unique molecular identifiers added. Trizol reagent was used to extract RNA from every sample. Library amplification was performed in two PCR steps, and a second sample barcode and Illumina TruSeq adapters were introduced in the second step. Libraries were sequenced on an Illumina NovaSeq with 2 x 150 bp paired-end reads. Per the original workflow: Demultiplexing of reads and collapsing into UMI-guided consensus sequences were performed with migec v1.2.7. Using mixcr v2.1.11, the UMI consensuses were aligned to TRA and TRB V and J templates and assembled into clonotypes. Clonotypes were classified as expanded or contracted when called significant by both edgeR and NoisET, with noise models trained on biological replicates. For edgeR calls, the cutoffs were a false discovery rate-adjusted p below 0.01 and a log2 fold-change threshold of 1. PCA with hierarchical clustering of max-normalized trajectories of the 1000 most abundant clonotypes was used as exploratory dynamics analysis. Each responding clone was given a CD4 or CD8 phenotype based on the CD4+ and CD8+ repertoires, which had been sequenced separately. Clones were called with MiXCR by TCRdb after fastp trimmed the public reads at Q25, and only in-frame beta chains were retained. Merged by CDR3 protein, the rows form single entries marked with the most common genes and DNA. The V and J calls reflect TCRdb's pipeline rather than the authors' work. The sample table records 350,000 to 450,000 distinct CDR3 sequences; over 15% of these occur just once. 7.5% to 9.5% of the sample belongs to the ten largest clones.

The sample belongs to a study of T-cell memory formation after mild COVID-19 (dated by TCRdb to the early 2020s). About the study as a whole: Most TCR sequence clusters were specific to one of the two donors. T-cell clones expanding and contracting after mild COVID-19 in two donors were tracked by longitudinal TCRalpha and TCRbeta repertoire sequencing. The cohort was made up of two young adult volunteers, one female and one male, who were previously healthy. Overall study results and their limits: Balanced CD4/CD8 phenotypes were observed for clones contracting from day 15 to 85, whereas a bias towards CD4+ was observed for a second wave of clones expanding from day 15 to 37. Contracting CD4+ clones appeared mostly in the CM and EM memory subsets, whereas CD8+ clones were enriched in EMRA. SARS-CoV-2 specificity of the second-wave clones peaking on day 37 was not confirmed. The detection of some responding clones in pre-infection memory suggests that pre-existing cross-reactive memory T cells joined the SARS-CoV-2 response. Only a couple of mild cases were covered in the study, and larger cohorts including severe cases with pre-infection samples were considered necessary.

For CDR1 and CDR2, the germline V gene (reference sequence) lists LNHNV and YYDKDF. From its cysteine to its phenylalanine, the CDR3 spans 17 amino acids. CDR3 DNA only is kept here, 51 bases in frame from base 1. From V the trimming removes 0 bases and from J it removes 10 bases, while the gene matches leave 11 bases of the junction unaccounted for. The sequenced material came from PBMCs or a T cell subset sorted from them (not recorded which). This sequence uses TRBV15 and TRBJ2-1, and 11 junctional nucleotides match TRBD2. The receptor was isolated from an adult woman who had mild COVID-19 (a few samples of this study predate the infection). The sample titles of this study are shuffled in the database, so cell type and time point are left out; the donor was told from shared clones. The CDR3 is CATSRDRKLAGVSEQFF. At the DNA level, the sequence is TGTGCCACCAGCAGAGATCGGAAACTAGCGGGAGTTTCGGAGCAGTTCTTC.